This T cell receptor (beta chain) stems from a study of T cells in Graves' hyperthyroidism and ophthalmopathy. RNA transcripts gave rise to amplified TCR beta CDR3 regions. Carried out on the TCR CDR3, a first-round RT-PCR used the HTBI primer set. TCRdb independently ran MiXCR on the multiplex PCR reads; one entry per CDR3 protein. The sample lists 92,000 or so distinct CDR3 sequences; around 50% were seen once. Notes on the study in general: With a median lead of approximately six months before onset, the model predicted ophthalmopathy. Blood also carried most thyroid clonotypes expanded above 0.001.

Regarding this clonotype: Its antigen is undetermined.

The sample comprised blood. The sequence was obtained from a woman aged 40 to 50 with Graves' hyperthyroidism.

The DNA of the CDR3 is TGTGCCAGCAGCCCTGGGGCTAGCGGGAGGGATACTTACGAGCAGTACTTC. This gives the protein CASSPGASGRDTYEQYF. The V call is TRBV7-9, the J call TRBJ2-7; the match to TRBD2 covers 12 bases. Germline V gene sequence: CDR1 SEHNR, CDR2 FQNEAQ (reference sequence). V lost 5 bases, J lost 4 bases, and 12 bases stayed unmatched. This CDR3 region has 17 residues.